These T cell receptor beta chains were read from a single sample in a study of cytomegalovirus exposure and HLA in healthy donors. Method: immunoSEQ multiplex PCR; TCRdb's copy keeps in-frame clones and lacks some. The top ten clones hold over 3% of a sample with some 150,000 clones, more than 60% of them seen once. The sequenced sample was PBMCs. The receptors come from a female donor in good health and CMV-seronegative. Both conserved end residues are part of each CDR3. D genes are given only for firm matches. A row's size may be missing; if present it is once, few, many or a size class.

V gene: TRBV7-9; J gene: TRBJ2-5; clone size: -; D gene: -; CDR3 protein: CASSLSRETQYF; CDR3 DNA: TGTGCCAGCAGCTTATCGAGAGAGACCCAGTACTTC
V gene: TRBV6-1; J gene: TRBJ2-5; clone size: -; D gene: -; CDR3 protein: CATRVRETQYF; CDR3 DNA: TGTGCCACCAGGGTCAGAGAGACCCAGTACTTC
V gene: TRBV11-2; J gene: TRBJ2-1; clone size: few; D gene: TRBD2; CDR3 protein: CASSLSGGSSYNEQFF; CDR3 DNA: TGTGCCAGCAGCTTAAGCGGCGGGAGCTCCTACAATGAGCAGTTCTTC
V gene: TRBV15; J gene: TRBJ1-1; clone size: -; D gene: -; CDR3 protein: CATGQARNTEAFF; CDR3 DNA: TGTGCCACCGGGCAGGCGCGGAACACTGAAGCTTTCTTT
V gene: TRBV7-9; J gene: TRBJ1-3; clone size: few; D gene: TRBD1; CDR3 protein: CASSLAWTGGFTSGNTIYF; CDR3 DNA: TGTGCCAGCAGCTTAGCGTGGACAGGCGGATTCACCTCTGGAAACACCATATATTTT
V gene: TRBV28; J gene: TRBJ2-7; clone size: -; D gene: TRBD2; CDR3 protein: CASSLFTRGGSEQYF; CDR3 DNA: TGTGCCAGCAGTTTATTCACGCGGGGGGGATCCGAGCAGTACTTC
V gene: TRBV30; J gene: TRBJ1-2; clone size: -; D gene: -; CDR3 protein: CAWSMQVGGYTF; CDR3 DNA: TGTGCCTGGAGTATGCAGGTGGGCGGCTACACCTTC
V gene: TRBV29-1; J gene: TRBJ1-1; clone size: -; D gene: TRBD1; CDR3 protein: CSVKTGGNTEAFF; CDR3 DNA: TGCAGCGTAAAAACAGGGGGCAACACTGAAGCTTTCTTT
V gene: TRBV28; J gene: TRBJ1-5; clone size: -; D gene: -; CDR3 protein: CASSLGGILSNQPQHF; CDR3 DNA: TGTGCCAGCAGCCTCGGAGGGATACTAAGCAATCAGCCCCAGCATTTT
V gene: TRBV27; J gene: TRBJ1-3; clone size: -; D gene: -; CDR3 protein: CASSSQKGNTIYF; CDR3 DNA: TGTGCCAGCAGTTCACAGAAGGGAAACACCATATATTTT
V gene: TRBV4-2; J gene: TRBJ2-1; clone size: few; D gene: TRBD2; CDR3 protein: CASSQEETSGHNEQFF; CDR3 DNA: TGTGCCAGCAGCCAAGAGGAGACTAGCGGCCACAATGAGCAGTTCTTC
V gene: TRBV7-9; J gene: TRBJ1-2; clone size: -; D gene: TRBD1; CDR3 protein: CATEGQGVAYGYTF; CDR3 DNA: TGTGCCACGGAAGGGCAGGGGGTCGCCTATGGCTACACCTTC
V gene: TRBV9; J gene: TRBJ2-5; clone size: few; D gene: TRBD2; CDR3 protein: CASSVAVGGETQYF; CDR3 DNA: TGTGCCAGCAGCGTAGCGGTGGGAGGGGAGACCCAGTACTTC
V gene: TRBV11-2; J gene: TRBJ2-3; clone size: -; D gene: -; CDR3 protein: CASSGGGGTTDTQYF; CDR3 DNA: TGTGCCAGCAGCGGAGGGGGGGGGACGACAGATACGCAGTATTTT
V gene: TRBV5-1; J gene: TRBJ2-7; clone size: -; D gene: -; CDR3 protein: CASSFPSGEQYF; CDR3 DNA: TGCGCCAGCAGCTTCCCGTCGGGCGAGCAGTACTTC
V gene: TRBV5-4; J gene: TRBJ2-2; clone size: few; D gene: TRBD2; CDR3 protein: CASSPRTSGWNTGELFF; CDR3 DNA: TGTGCCAGCAGCCCGCGGACTAGCGGTTGGAACACCGGGGAGCTGTTTTTT
V gene: TRBV5-1; J gene: TRBJ2-1; clone size: once; D gene: TRBD1; CDR3 protein: CASSLDRTGDYNEQFF; CDR3 DNA: TGCGCCAGCAGCTTGGATCGGACAGGGGACTACAATGAGCAGTTCTTC
V gene: TRBV28; J gene: TRBJ2-1; clone size: -; D gene: -; CDR3 protein: CASSLEEGIRYNEQFF; CDR3 DNA: TGTGCCAGCAGTTTAGAGGAGGGTATACGTTACAATGAGCAGTTCTTC
V gene: TRBV28; J gene: TRBJ2-7; clone size: -; D gene: TRBD2; CDR3 protein: CASSSRVAGGPRNEQYF; CDR3 DNA: TGTGCCAGCAGTTCCAGGGTAGCGGGAGGGCCTCGAAACGAGCAGTACTTC
V gene: TRBV19; J gene: TRBJ1-3; clone size: -; D gene: TRBD1; CDR3 protein: CASTEPGGTGSGNTIYF; CDR3 DNA: TGTGCCAGTACCGAACCCGGCGGGACAGGGTCTGGAAACACCATATATTTT
V gene: TRBV5-4; J gene: TRBJ2-1; clone size: -; D gene: -; CDR3 protein: CASSLATSSYNEQFF; CDR3 DNA: TGTGCCAGCAGCTTGGCTACTAGTAGTTACAATGAGCAGTTCTTC
V gene: TRBV6-1; J gene: TRBJ1-6; clone size: -; D gene: -; CDR3 protein: CASSGALASSSYNSPLHF; CDR3 DNA: TGTGCCAGCAGTGGGGCTCTGGCCTCAAGCTCCTATAATTCACCCCTCCACTTT
V gene: TRBV7-2; J gene: TRBJ2-1; clone size: -; D gene: -; CDR3 protein: CASSLEGLSYNEQFF; CDR3 DNA: TGTGCCAGCAGCTTAGAGGGACTCTCCTACAATGAGCAGTTCTTC
V gene: TRBV19; J gene: TRBJ1-5; clone size: -; D gene: TRBD1; CDR3 protein: CASRVYRDPGGFYSNQPQHF; CDR3 DNA: TGTGCCAGTAGGGTTTACCGGGATCCAGGGGGATTTTATAGCAATCAGCCCCAGCATTTT
V gene: TRBV29-1; J gene: TRBJ2-3; clone size: once; D gene: TRBD2; CDR3 protein: CSVVGTSGITDTQYF; CDR3 DNA: TGCAGCGTTGTCGGGACTAGCGGAATCACAGATACGCAGTATTTT
V gene: TRBV5-1; J gene: TRBJ2-5; clone size: -; D gene: TRBD2; CDR3 protein: CASSPSGGETQYF; CDR3 DNA: TGCGCCAGCAGCCCTAGCGGGGGGGAGACCCAGTACTTC
V gene: TRBV15; J gene: TRBJ2-4; clone size: -; D gene: TRBD2; CDR3 protein: CATSSVAGSKRNIQYF; CDR3 DNA: TGTGCCACCAGCAGTGTAGCGGGGTCAAAACGGAACATTCAGTACTTC
V gene: TRBV28; J gene: TRBJ2-7; clone size: -; D gene: -; CDR3 protein: CASSRAINRVYEQYF; CDR3 DNA: TGTGCCAGCAGTCGGGCGATTAACAGGGTCTACGAGCAGTACTTC
V gene: TRBV5-4; J gene: TRBJ2-7; clone size: once; D gene: TRBD2; CDR3 protein: CASSLRAGQPYEQYF; CDR3 DNA: TGTGCCAGCAGCTTGAGAGCGGGGCAGCCCTACGAGCAGTACTTC
V gene: TRBV7-7; J gene: TRBJ2-2; clone size: -; D gene: -; CDR3 protein: CASSLSRGTGELFF; CDR3 DNA: TGTGCCAGCAGCTTATCTAGGGGGACCGGGGAGCTGTTTTTT
V gene: TRBV29-1; J gene: TRBJ1-1; clone size: -; D gene: -; CDR3 protein: CSVEPRQVYTEAFF; CDR3 DNA: TGCAGCGTTGAACCCCGACAGGTGTACACTGAAGCTTTCTTT
V gene: TRBV28; J gene: TRBJ2-5; clone size: few; D gene: -; CDR3 protein: CASSLGGAPEETQYF; CDR3 DNA: TGTGCCAGCAGTTTGGGGGGGGCACCGGAAGAGACCCAGTACTTC
V gene: TRBV28; J gene: TRBJ2-7; clone size: -; D gene: -; CDR3 protein: CASSFYGSLSYEQYF; CDR3 DNA: TGTGCCAGCAGTTTCTACGGGAGCCTCTCCTACGAGCAGTACTTC
V gene: TRBV7-6; J gene: TRBJ2-7; clone size: -; D gene: TRBD2; CDR3 protein: CASSPGLAHSYEQYF; CDR3 DNA: TGTGCCAGCAGCCCAGGACTAGCGCACTCCTACGAGCAGTACTTC
V gene: TRBV5-1; J gene: TRBJ2-7; clone size: -; D gene: -; CDR3 protein: CASSFSGPYEQYF; CDR3 DNA: TGCGCCAGCAGCTTCAGCGGGCCCTACGAGCAGTACTTC
V gene: TRBV2; J gene: TRBJ2-7; clone size: -; D gene: TRBD2; CDR3 protein: CASRGLAHEQYF; CDR3 DNA: TGTGCCAGCAGGGGACTAGCCCACGAGCAGTACTTC
V gene: TRBV27; J gene: TRBJ2-1; clone size: -; D gene: -; CDR3 protein: CASTAPPNRDEQFF; CDR3 DNA: TGTGCCAGCACCGCCCCACCGAACAGGGATGAGCAGTTCTTC
V gene: TRBV5-4; J gene: TRBJ2-5; clone size: -; D gene: TRBD2; CDR3 protein: CASSLPKVAGGPQETQYF; CDR3 DNA: TGTGCCAGCAGCTTGCCAAAAGTAGCGGGGGGGCCGCAAGAGACCCAGTACTTC
V gene: TRBV10-3; J gene: TRBJ1-1; clone size: -; D gene: -; CDR3 protein: CAISEFEGNTEAFF; CDR3 DNA: TGTGCCATCAGTGAGTTCGAGGGGAACACTGAAGCTTTCTTT
V gene: TRBV18; J gene: TRBJ2-3; clone size: -; D gene: -; CDR3 protein: CASSPPSTDTQYF; CDR3 DNA: TGTGCCAGCTCACCTCCAAGCACAGATACGCAGTATTTT
V gene: TRBV9; J gene: TRBJ2-1; clone size: -; D gene: TRBD2; CDR3 protein: CASSVVLRTSGGAAYNEQFF; CDR3 DNA: TGTGCCAGCAGCGTAGTATTAAGGACTAGCGGGGGGGCTGCCTACAATGAGCAGTTCTTC
V gene: TRBV7-9; J gene: TRBJ1-5; clone size: -; D gene: TRBD1; CDR3 protein: CSSSLVTGTDSNQPQHF; CDR3 DNA: TGTTCCAGCAGCTTAGTTACCGGGACAGATAGCAATCAGCCCCAGCATTTT